This TCR beta chain was identified in a study of CD8 T cells in ankylosing spondylitis. General study points: Within ankylosing spondylitis blood, a TCR beta motif made up of eight highly homologous variants appeared to be characteristic.

Via MiXCR, TCRdb re-called the 5' RACE reads, giving one row per CDR3 protein. The sample lists fewer than 500,000 distinct CDR3 sequences, about a fifth occurring once. This clonotype turned up a few times. What it binds is unknown. V lost 4 bases to trimming and J lost 4 bases, with 16 bases between them. The germline gives CDR1 SQVTM, CDR2 ANQGSEA. CDR3 length equals 15 residues. Sequencing used blood, either unsorted or a sorted T cell fraction (not recorded which). The gene calls are TRBV29-1 and TRBJ1-4; D gene ambiguous. This clonotype was obtained from a male donor with ankylosing spondylitis. For the CDR3, the DNA is TGCAGCGTTGTCAAGTCAGACGCCTTTAATGAAAAACTGTTTTTT. It codes for CSVVKSDAFNEKLFF.